This T cell receptor (beta chain) was sequenced in a study of post-analysis software for immune sequencing data. The overall study: Courses of disease covered relapsing-remitting, secondary progressive and progressive-relapsing multiple sclerosis.

Germline-derived CDR1 and CDR2 are DFQATT and SNEGSKA (reference sequence). J lost 1 base, V lost 5 bases, and 8 bases had no gene match. The length of the CDR3 is 14 residues. Unique molecular identifiers had been added to the TCR beta cDNA libraries. MiXCR was run by TCRdb on the PCR reads, yielding one entry per CDR3 protein. Of roughly 430,000 distinct CDR3 sequences in the sample, 35% to 45% were seen once. Remarks on this clonotype: Antigen unknown.

Study-level results: Strong co-clustering by F measure linked samples that shared a preparation batch. Patients used about five TRBV segments, including TRBV5-6, TRBV5-1 and TRBV20-1, more often than controls. Multiple sclerosis was associated with a significant reduction in normalized Chao1 diversity relative to controls.

The chain carries TRBV20-1 and TRBJ2-7; 7 bases fit TRBD2. The receptor's source is a girl between 2 and 10 years old with multiple sclerosis. The material sequenced was blood. The CDR3 DNA reads TGCAGTGCTCGCCAGCGGGGAAGGTCCTACGAGCAGTACTTC. Encoded protein: CSARQRGRSYEQYF.